This T cell receptor beta chain was recorded in a study of blood T cell repertoires in COVID-19 (TCRdb year 2020). With regard to the full study: Collaborator samples came from the United States, Italy and Spain and covered acute and convalescent phases of COVID-19. The prospective study material was composed of cDNA or gDNA derived from T cells, B-cell-depleted T cells, or PBMCs. A de-identified subject ID, COVID-19 status, age in years and sex were almost always included in the sample metadata. A freely available public database, intended as a resource for researchers studying the immune response to SARS-CoV-2, is where the repertoires were released. The samples were drawn from the first 160 participants of the ongoing ImmuneRACE study and from 1,254 subjects provided by 6 global collaborators. The dataset comprised deeply sampled blood TCRbeta repertoires from subjects exposed to, actively infected with, or recovered from COVID-19. Where HLA class I and class II types were available, the types were taken from metadata supplied by the sample provider, not from assay-based typing.

Of note for this clone: It lacks a known antigen. Per-nucleotide qualities are absent, and no much larger clonotype sits a single base away.

The immunoSEQ Assay, a bias-controlled multiplex PCR, was used to amplify TCRbeta CDR3 regions from genomic DNA. The source study handled its data this way. The number of nucleated cells in each sample was estimated by amplification of reference gene primers within the assay. To quantify the absolute abundance of each unique TCRbeta CDR3 rearrangement, sequence reads were collapsed and filtered. For each sample, productive Simpson clonality was calculated by taking the square root of Simpson's diversity index across productive rearrangements. The clones in this table, taken by TCRdb from immuneACCESS, are in-frame only. Not every clone is retained; where verified, under half of the shortfall comes from an unresolved V gene, and the cause of the rest is unknown. V and J calls and clone size are copied from that table; D and trimming were computed from the DNA. Here the sample has around 120,000 clones; about nine tenths occur a single time. Just under 30% of the sample is in the top ten clones.

Collaborating institutions collected whole blood in K2EDTA tubes following their own protocols. Collaborator samples were shipped for TCRbeta analysis as frozen whole blood, isolated PBMCs, or DNA extracted from either sample type. General study outcomes and caveats: The amount of clinical and demographic metadata varied by source and participant and was provided uncurated.

The CDR3 has 14 amino acids, counting the end cysteine and phenylalanine. The CDR3 DNA has 42 bases and is translated from base 1. V is cut by 3 bases and J by 0 bases, and the space between the germline ends is 6 bases. As encoded in the germline V gene, CDR1 is KGHSH while CDR2 is LQKENI. The sample consisted of peripheral blood. The sequence is built from TRBV18 and TRBJ1-5, with the identity of the D gene unclear. This receptor was taken from a woman in her seventies with acute or convalescent COVID-19. The nucleotides are TGTGCCAGCTCACCGCAGGTTAGCAATCAGCCCCAGCATTTT. Its amino acids are CASSPQVSNQPQHF.